Below, one TCR beta chain is given with its context. Its antigen has not been determined. Base-call qualities are not available, and no considerably larger clone is one nucleotide away. TCRbeta CDR3 regions were amplified from genomic DNA using the immunoSEQ Assay, a bias-controlled multiplex PCR. On the authors' methods: The number of nucleated cells in each sample was estimated by amplification of reference gene primers within the assay. To quantify the absolute abundance of each unique TCRbeta CDR3 rearrangement, sequence reads were collapsed and filtered. Productive Simpson clonality was computed per sample as the square root of Simpson's diversity index over productive rearrangements. The table comes from immuneACCESS by way of TCRdb, which keeps in-frame sequences with V and J called. Part of the clones is missing from these tables; in studies checked, under half for an unresolved V gene and the rest for unknown reasons. The V and J calls and clone size were taken over from that table, and D and trimming were inferred from the DNA. The sample yields a few hundred thousand clones; around 86% were counted once. The ten largest clonotypes hold about 10% of the sample.

This sample stems from a study of blood T cell repertoires in COVID-19 (dated by TCRdb to about 2020). Study-level background: Samples from collaborators originated in the United States, Italy and Spain and spanned both the acute and convalescent phases of COVID-19. Samples came from the ongoing ImmuneRACE study (first 160 participants) plus 1,254 subjects from 6 global collaborators. A freely available public database, intended as a resource for researchers studying the immune response to SARS-CoV-2, is where the repertoires were released. Where available, HLA class I and class II types were taken from metadata supplied by the sample provider and were not determined by assay-based typing. The material from the prospective study consisted of cDNA or gDNA derived from T cells, B-cell-depleted T cells, or PBMCs. The dataset comprised deeply sampled blood TCRbeta repertoires from subjects exposed to, actively infected with, or recovered from COVID-19. A de-identified subject ID, COVID-19 status, age in years and sex were almost always included in the sample metadata. Study-level results and caveats: The amount of clinical and demographic metadata varied by source and participant and was provided uncurated.

Measured from the cysteine to the phenylalanine, the CDR3 is 15 residues long. Only the CDR3 region is kept as DNA, spanning 45 bases read in frame from base 1. From the germline V gene, CDR1 is MRHNA and CDR2 is SNTAGT. Ends trimmed: V by 6 bases, J by 5 bases; bases unmatched to a gene: 7. Participants in the prospective study were aged about 18 to 95 years, lived in 20 to 25 United States geographic areas, and enrolled through a virtual design. Cohort assignment in the prospective study relied on participant-reported clinical history from a screening survey and a study questionnaire. Recovered participants in ImmuneRACE Cohort 3 were defined by two consecutive negative NP/OP PCR tests, clearance by a healthcare professional, or resolution of symptoms. Mobile phlebotomists in the prospective study collected whole blood, serum and a nasopharyngeal or oropharyngeal swab from every participant. Additional blood draws and questionnaires over an approximately 2-month period could optionally be provided by prospective study participants. Blood samples from the prospective study were shipped frozen or at room temperature prior to DNA extraction.

Sequencing was performed on PBMCs or T cells enriched from blood (not recorded which). The rearrangement combines TRBV6-4 with TRBJ1-5; TRBD1 agrees with 10 junctional bases. This receptor was identified in a young woman who had recovered from COVID-19. At the DNA level, the sequence is TGTGCCAGCAGACCCGACGGGACAGGGGATCAGCCCCAGCATTTT. Its protein reads: CASRPDGTGDQPQHF.